The 24 T cell receptor beta chains below all came from one sample that was sequenced in a study of cytomegalovirus exposure and HLA in healthy donors. Amplification used 60 Vbeta primers and 13 Jbeta primers. The repertoire was sequenced with immunoSEQ multiplex PCR; TCRdb's copy has only in-frame clones and lacks some. The sample contains about 98,000 clones, approximately 80% of which appear only once. Material for sequencing was PBMCs. The source is a man between 60 and 75 years old in good health and CMV-seropositive.

This clone was detected a few times. The chain joins TRBV28 to TRBJ2-3; a possible D gene is TRBD1 (5 bases). V was shortened by 5 bases and J by 1 base, with 13 bases between the two germline ends. This CDR3 spans 15 amino acids. The germline CDR1 and CDR2 sequences are MDHEN and SYDVKM. The CDR3 bases are TGTGCCAGCAGTGACCCAGGGTTACGCACAGATACGCAGTATTTT. It specifies CASSDPGLRTDTQYF. The whole variable domain, remainder taken from reference TRBV28 and TRBJ2-3, is DVKVTQSSRYLVKRTGEKVFLECVQDMDHENMFWYRQDPGLGLRLIYFSYDVKMKEKGDIPEGYSVSREKKERFSLILESASTNQTSMYLCASSDPGLRTDTQYFGPGTRLTVL.

There are a few counts of this clone. CDR3 protein: CASLYAPGNTEAFF. CDR3 nucleotide sequence: TGTGCCAGCCTCTATGCGCCCGGGAACACTGAAGCTTTCTTT. This rearrangement joins TRBV19 to TRBJ1-1; no definite D call. Trimming pared 9 bases from V and 1 base from J, leaving 15 bases between. The CDR3 has 14 amino acids. CDR1 LNHDA and CDR2 SQIVND come from the germline V gene (reference sequence).

As DNA, the CDR3 is TGTGCAAGTCGCTCCCTCCGTCGGGAGGGCCAAGAGACCCAGTACTTC. It yields the protein CASRSLRREGQETQYF. This rearrangement joins TRBV12-2 to TRBJ2-5; the table's D call of TRBD2 was not tested on the DNA. TRBV12-2 is deemed a pseudogene. This CDR3 comprises 16 residues.

This chain links TRBV29-1 with TRBJ2-2; D gene uncertain. CDR3 length: 12 residues. Trimming removed 3 bases at V and 4 bases at J, with 6 bases between. Germline V gene sequence: CDR1 SQVTM, CDR2 ANQGSEA. The CDR3 nucleotides are TGCAGCGTTGACCCCCGCACCGGGGAGCTGTTTTTT. Its translation is CSVDPRTGELFF.

This clone was recorded a few times. The chain couples TRBV11-1 to TRBJ2-5, with a weak D call TRBD2 (6 bases). The CDR3 contains 15 residues. Germline values: CDR1 SGHAT, CDR2 FQDESV (reference sequence). The V end was cut by 5 bases, the J end by 4 bases, with 17 bases between. The CDR3 DNA reads TGTGCCAGCAGCCCCCCGCTCCGGGGACTAGAGACCCAGTACTTC. Translation gives CASSPPLRGLETQYF.

The chain recombines TRBV6-5 with TRBJ2-7, with D perhaps matching TRBD1 (5 bases). The CDR3 contains 15 residues. Trimming pared 6 bases from V and 5 bases from J, leaving 20 bases between. CDR1 and CDR2 from the germline V gene are MNHEY and SVGAGI. In DNA form, the CDR3 reads TGTGCCAGCAGACCGACGACAGTGGCGTTCGACGAGCAGTACTTC. Translated: CASRPTTVAFDEQYF.

This chain links TRBV6-5 with TRBJ2-1; a possible D gene is TRBD2 (6 bases). Looked up from germline, CDR1 is MNHEY and CDR2 is SVGAGI. Trimming left V 6 bases short and J 2 bases short, with 14 bases between. The CDR3 is 15 amino acids. CDR3 nucleotide sequence: TGTGCCAGCAGCACATTTAGCGGACCCTACAATGAGCAGTTCTTC. Residues: CASSTFSGPYNEQFF.

This clone occurred a few times. The V and J genes are TRBV4-1 and TRBJ1-5; a weak D match, TRBD1 (6 bases). Germline CDR1 reads MGHRA; CDR2 reads YSYEKL. The CDR3 has 15 amino acids. V gave up 4 bases and J gave up 4 bases, with 14 bases separating them. The chain's CDR3 is CASSPTGTGNQPQHF. CDR3 nucleotides: TGCGCCAGCAGCCCTACCGGTACAGGGAATCAGCCCCAGCATTTT.

The CDR3 nucleotides are TGTGCCAGCAGCTTATACGAGGGCGGGGAGCTGTTTTTT. Its protein product is CASSLYEGGELFF. The chain has TRBV7-2 and TRBJ2-2; the D gene is possibly TRBD2 (5 bases). Trimming removed 2 bases at V and 7 bases at J, with 8 bases between. CDR3 length: 13 amino acids. CDR1 is SGHTA and CDR2 is FQGNSA in the germline V gene.

The chain is built from TRBV7-6 and TRBJ2-1; the D gene is possibly TRBD1 (6 bases). Trimming removed 5 bases at V and 8 bases at J, with 13 bases between. Germline V gives CDR1 SGHVS, CDR2 FNYEAQ. The CDR3 is 13 residues long. The DNA for the CDR3 is TGTGCCAGCAGCCTAACAGGGAGCGATGAGCAGTTCTTC. Amino acids: CASSLTGSDEQFF.

Note on this clone: This sample includes further DNA sequences coding for the same CDR3. The J gene is TRBJ1-6, the V gene TRBV25-1; 7 bases agree with TRBD1. Trimming took 6 bases from V and 5 from J; bases not matched to a gene: 7. The CDR3 length is 15 residues. CDR1 and CDR2 (germline): MGHDK, SYGVNS. The CDR3, as DNA: TGTGCCAGCAGCCGGACAGGAGTCAATAATTCACCCCTCCACTTT. This gives the protein CASSRTGVNNSPLHF.

This clone has a handful of counts. The chain combines TRBV5-1 with TRBJ1-4; 8 nucleotides align to TRBD1. The CDR3 is 18 residues long. Germline V gene data show CDR1 as SGHRS and CDR2 as YFSETQ. Trimming removed 0 bases from V and 0 bases from J; junction bases left unmatched: 7. The CDR3 here is CASSLGQGAVATNEKLFF. The CDR3 coding sequence is TGCGCCAGCAGCTTGGGGCAGGGGGCGGTCGCAACTAATGAAAAACTGTTTTTT.

CDR3 loop: CASSLSPSGYEQYF. The CDR3 nucleotides read TGTGCCAGCAGTTTATCGCCTAGCGGTTACGAGCAGTACTTC. The chain employs TRBV27 and TRBJ2-5, with 7 bases fitting TRBD2. With the DNA end fitting TRBJ2-7 better, the J assignment may be wrong. Germline V gene sequence: CDR1 MNHEY, CDR2 SMNVEV (reference sequence). The CDR3 contains 14 residues.

This clone has only a few counts. The rearrangement uses TRBV30 and TRBJ1-3; D is ambiguous. The V gene's germline CDR1 is GTSNPN and CDR2 SVGIG (reference sequence). V was trimmed by 2 bases and J by 0 bases, leaving 11 bases between them. This CDR3 comprises 15 residues. CDR3 sequence (DNA): TGTGCCTGGAGTAATAACCTACGCTCTGGAAACACCATATATTTT. As protein: CAWSNNLRSGNTIYF.

The V and J genes are TRBV18 and TRBJ2-2; 7 nucleotides align to TRBD1. Germline loops: CDR1 KGHSH, CDR2 LQKENI. The V gene end was trimmed by 2 bases and the J gene end by 5 bases; junction bases not matched to a gene: 5. This CDR3 is built from 15 residues. CDR3 loop: CASSPRDSTTGELFF. For the CDR3, the DNA is TGTGCCAGCTCACCAAGGGACAGTACGACCGGGGAGCTGTTTTTT.

The chain carries TRBV5-1 and TRBJ1-6; weak D call: TRBD1 (5 bases). The V end lost 4 bases, the J end lost 6 bases, and 14 bases lay between the germline ends. The length of the CDR3 is 15 residues. The germline gives CDR1 SGHRS, CDR2 YFSETQ. CDR3 coding DNA: TGCGCCAGCAGCCCTCTAGACAGTTCTAATTCACCCCTCCACTTT. It specifies CASSPLDSSNSPLHF.

This chain links TRBV27 with TRBJ2-1, with D possibly being TRBD1 (6 bases). Germline V gene lookup returns CDR1 MNHEY and CDR2 SMNVEV (reference sequence). This CDR3 region has 16 residues. V shed 2 bases and J shed 0 bases, with 11 bases lying between them. In nucleotides, the CDR3 is TGTGCCAGCAGTTTACCCAGGGGCGGCTCCTACAATGAGCAGTTCTTC. Protein: CASSLPRGGSYNEQFF.

This chain links TRBV5-4 with TRBJ1-3, with a tentative D call TRBD1 (5 bases). V was shortened by 2 bases and J by 0 bases, with 12 bases between the two germline ends. Germline V CDR1 and CDR2: SGHNT, YYREEE (reference sequence). CDR3 size: 16 residues. CDR3 protein: CASSLGHSTSGNTIYF. CDR3 bases: TGTGCCAGCAGCTTAGGACACTCAACCTCTGGAAACACCATATATTTT. Combining the CDR3 with reference TRBV5-4 and TRBJ1-3 gives the whole variable domain ETGVTQSPTHLIKTRGQQVTLRCSSQSGHNTVSWYQQALGQGPQFIFQYYREEENGRGNFPPRFSGLQFPNYSSELNVNALELDDSALYLCASSLGHSTSGNTIYFGEGSWLTVV.

J is TRBJ2-2 and V is TRBV5-1; 9 bases line up with TRBD2. The CDR3 length is 17 residues. The V gene's germline CDR1 is SGHRS and CDR2 YFSETQ. V shed 4 bases and J 5 bases; nucleotides not matched to a gene: 12. CDR3 nucleotide sequence: TGCGCCAGCAGCCAACCAGCGGGGGGCAGTATAACCGGGGAGCTGTTTTTT. Translation: CASSQPAGGSITGELFF. Drawing the rest from reference TRBV5-1 and TRBJ2-2, the complete variable domain is KAGVTQTPRYLIKTRGQQVTLSCSPISGHRSVSWYQQTPGQGLQFLFEYFSETQRNKGNFPGRFSGRQFSNSRSEMNVSTLELGDSALYLCASSQPAGGSITGELFFGEGSRLTVL.

CDR3 region: CAWTPGLYNEQFF. CDR3 nucleotides: TGTGCCTGGACTCCGGGACTTTACAATGAGCAGTTCTTC. The rearrangement joins TRBV30 to TRBJ2-1; tentative D call: TRBD2 (6 bases). CDR3 size: 13 residues. Trimming left V 4 bases short and J 4 bases short, with 11 bases between. Germline CDR1 is GTSNPN and CDR2 is SVGIG (reference sequence).

V and J are TRBV9 and TRBJ2-2; D is undetermined. CDR1 is SGDLS and CDR2 is YYNGEE in the germline V gene. Deletions cut 0 bases from V and 5 bases from J, with 11 bases between. The CDR3 is 15 amino acids. This CDR3 reads CASSVGASWTGELFF. CDR3 DNA sequence: TGTGCCAGCAGCGTAGGCGCTAGTTGGACCGGGGAGCTGTTTTTT.

In its sample, this clone was seen a few times. The chain recombines TRBV30 with TRBJ1-5, with 9 nucleotides matching TRBD1. The length of the CDR3 is 14 residues. J gave up 7 bases and V 0 bases, and 4 bases lay outside the gene matches. Germline V gene sequence: CDR1 GTSNPN, CDR2 SVGIG (reference sequence). The CDR3 reads CAWSVTGGRQPQHF. CDR3 coding DNA: TGTGCCTGGAGTGTAACAGGGGGCAGGCAGCCCCAGCATTTT. The full variable domain, completed using reference TRBV30 and TRBJ1-5, is SQTIHQWPATLVQPVGSPLSLECTVEGTSNPNLYWYRQAAGRGLQLLFYSVGIGQISSEVPQNLSASRPQDRQFILSSKKLLLSDSGFYLCAWSVTGGRQPQHFGDGTRLSIL.

For this clone: This likely comes from a read error, as the CDR3 has no conserved phenylalanine or tryptophan at its end. Because the CDR3's place on the DNA is in doubt, the DNA is left out and the CDR3 is given as listed by TCRdb. The chain links TRBV28 to TRBJ1-1; the D call TRBD1 from the table was never checked on the DNA. The V gene's germline CDR1 is MDHEN and CDR2 SYDVKM. Inclusive of both ends, the CDR3 amounts to 12 amino acids. The CDR3 here is CASSNPGQGGSV.

V gene TRBV7-6 combines with J gene TRBJ1-5; TRBD1 aligns across 9 bases. The J segment lost 0 bases and the V segment lost 0 bases, leaving 12 bases of the junction unmatched. This CDR3 contains 20 residues. Per germline, CDR1 SGHVS and CDR2 FNYEAQ. The CDR3 DNA follows: TGTGCCAGCAGCTTAGCCTCCTTCGACAGGGGGAGATATAGCAATCAGCCCCAGCATTTT. It encodes CASSLASFDRGRYSNQPQHF.